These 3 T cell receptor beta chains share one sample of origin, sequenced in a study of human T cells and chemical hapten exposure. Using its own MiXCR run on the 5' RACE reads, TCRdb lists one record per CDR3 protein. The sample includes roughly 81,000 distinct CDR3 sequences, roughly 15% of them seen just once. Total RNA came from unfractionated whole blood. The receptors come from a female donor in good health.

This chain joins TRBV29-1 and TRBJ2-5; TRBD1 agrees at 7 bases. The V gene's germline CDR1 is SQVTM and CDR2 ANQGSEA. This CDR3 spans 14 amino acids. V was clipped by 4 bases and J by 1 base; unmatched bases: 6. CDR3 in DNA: TGCAGCGTTGGCAAGGGACAGATCCAAGAGACCCAGTACTTC. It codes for CSVGKGQIQETQYF.

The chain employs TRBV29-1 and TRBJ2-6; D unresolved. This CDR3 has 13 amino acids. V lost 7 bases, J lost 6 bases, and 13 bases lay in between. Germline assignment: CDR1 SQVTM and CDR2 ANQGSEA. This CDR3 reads CSALGLTANVLTF. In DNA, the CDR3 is TGCAGCGCATTGGGTCTCACGGCCAACGTCCTGACTTTC.

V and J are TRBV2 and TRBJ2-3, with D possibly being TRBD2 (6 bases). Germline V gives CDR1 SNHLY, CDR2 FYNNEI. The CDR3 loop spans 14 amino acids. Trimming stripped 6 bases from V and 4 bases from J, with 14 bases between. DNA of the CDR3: TGTGCCAGCAGGAGGGAGTCTAGCGCAGATACGCAGTATTTT. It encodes CASRRESSADTQYF.